This TCR beta chain appears in the sequencing data of a study of T cells after yellow fever vaccination. Study findings and constraints: The booster response re-showed most primary clones: approximately 95% CD4, approximately 90% CD8. Although the secondary response was weaker, it peaked faster, at day 5 versus 15. Clonotypes found in both CD4 and CD8 compartments made up a small share.

A few counts support this clonotype. Its antigen is as yet unknown. TCRdb itself ran the 5' RACE reads through MiXCR, one entry per CDR3 protein. The table lists 620,000 or so distinct CDR3 sequences, around a sixth of them singletons. Deletions cut 3 bases from V and 4 bases from J, with 12 bases between. Germline CDR1 LGHNA, CDR2 YSLEER. This CDR3 has 14 amino acids. The sample consisted of PBMCs, taken around 5 days after the first yellow fever vaccination. The chain recombines TRBV4-3 with TRBJ1-1; D not certain. This TCR came from a man aged 18-30 years who received the YFV17D yellow fever vaccine. This chain's CDR3 is CASSQAGVGTEAFF. DNA for the CDR3: TGCGCCAGCAGCCAGGCCGGGGTTGGCACTGAAGCTTTCTTT.